The source of this T cell receptor beta chain is a study of blood T cell repertoires in COVID-19. At the level of the study: Italy, Spain and the United States were the sources of the convalescent and acute COVID-19 samples. Sample material is recorded as cDNA or gDNA derived from T cells, B-cell-depleted T cells, or PBMCs.

In the original processing: Estimated nucleated cell counts came from reference gene primer amplification. Generated by immunoSEQ multiplex PCR, the TCRdb table keeps only in-frame clones and is missing some. The V and J calls and the clone size are those of that table, but D and trimming were determined from the DNA. This sample has 160,000 or so clones, with 83% found just once. V lost 0 bases, J lost 9 bases, and 4 bases stayed unmatched. The CDR3 consists of 14 residues. The germline gives CDR1 LGHNA, CDR2 YNFKEQ. This chain connects TRBV4-2 to TRBJ2-1; the match to TRBD2 covers 8 bases. This clonotype was sampled from a human donor in a cohort sampled during active COVID-19. Sequencing input: peripheral blood. This CDR3 is CASSQDGRGGEQFF. The CDR3 DNA sequence: TGTGCCAGCAGCCAAGACGGGAGGGGAGGTGAGCAGTTCTTC.